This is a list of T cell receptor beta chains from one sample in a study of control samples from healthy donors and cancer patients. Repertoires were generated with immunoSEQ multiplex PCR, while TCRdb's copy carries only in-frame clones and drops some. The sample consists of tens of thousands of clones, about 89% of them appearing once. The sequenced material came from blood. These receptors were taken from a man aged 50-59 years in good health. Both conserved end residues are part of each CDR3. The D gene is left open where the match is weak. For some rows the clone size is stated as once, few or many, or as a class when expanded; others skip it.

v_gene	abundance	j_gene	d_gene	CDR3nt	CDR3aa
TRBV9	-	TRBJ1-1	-	TGTGCCAGCAGCGTCTTGGAGAGGACTGAAGCTTTCTTT	CASSVLERTEAFF
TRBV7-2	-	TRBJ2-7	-	TGTGCCAGCAGCTCGACTTTCTCCTACGAGCAGTACTTC	CASSSTFSYEQYF
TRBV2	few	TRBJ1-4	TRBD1	TGTGCCAGCAGCCAAGGACAGGGCCTATCAACTAATGAAAAACTGTTTTTT	CASSQGQGLSTNEKLFF
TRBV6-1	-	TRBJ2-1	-	TGTGCCAGCAGTGAAGGGTGGGACGCGGCGGATGAGCAGTTCTTC	CASSEGWDAADEQFF
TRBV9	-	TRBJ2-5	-	TGTGCCAGCAGCCCATCAGGGGTGGGAGGAGAGACCCAGTACTTC	CASSPSGVGGETQYF
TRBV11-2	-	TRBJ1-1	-	TGTGCCAGCAGCTGGGGACTTCACACTGAAGCTTTCTTT	CASSWGLHTEAFF
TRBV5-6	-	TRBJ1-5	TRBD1	TGTGCCAGCAGCCCCTCCGGACAGGTTAATCAGCCCCAGCATTTT	CASSPSGQVNQPQHF
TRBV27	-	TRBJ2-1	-	TGTGCCAGTTCTCCTTGGAGGGGCGATGAGCAGTTCTTC	CASSPWRGDEQFF
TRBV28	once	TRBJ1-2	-	TGTGCCAGCAGTTTCCACAGTGATGGCTACACCTTC	CASSFHSDGYTF
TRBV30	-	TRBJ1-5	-	TGTGCCTGGGCGGGGGATAGCAATCAGCCCCAGCATTTT	CAWAGDSNQPQHF
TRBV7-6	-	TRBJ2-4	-	TGTGCCAGCAGCTCACCTACAGGCGGGGACTTC	CASSSPTGGDF
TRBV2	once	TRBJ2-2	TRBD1	TGTGCCAGCAGTGAAGGGACAGGGGGCAACACCGGGGAGCTGTTTTTT	CASSEGTGGNTGELFF
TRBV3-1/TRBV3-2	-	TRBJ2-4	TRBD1	TGTGCCAGCAGCGAGACTGTCGGACAGGGGGCTAAAAACATTCAGTACTTC	CASSETVGQGAKNIQYF
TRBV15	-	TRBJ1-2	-	TGTGCCACCAGCAACGGGAGGTATGGCTACACCTTC	CATSNGRYGYTF
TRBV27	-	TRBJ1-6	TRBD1	TGTGCCAGCAGTTGGGACAGTAATTCACCCCTCCACTTT	CASSWDSNSPLHF
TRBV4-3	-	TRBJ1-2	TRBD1	TGCGCCAGCAGCCAAGAAGGGACAGGCCGCTATGGCTACACCTTC	CASSQEGTGRYGYTF
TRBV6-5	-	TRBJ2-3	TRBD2	TGTGCCAGCATGGCGGGAGGGACCACAGATACGCAGTATTTT	CASMAGGTTDTQYF
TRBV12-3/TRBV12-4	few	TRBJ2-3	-	TGTGCCAGCAGCCGTCTCCCGGCAGATACGCAGTATTTT	CASSRLPADTQYF
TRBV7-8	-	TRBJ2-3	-	TGTGCCAGCAGCCTTGGGGCTACTTCTGTACATACGCAGTATTTT	CASSLGATSVHTQYF
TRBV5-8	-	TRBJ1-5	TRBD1	TGTGCCAGCAGCGCGGGACAGGGGAGAGGCAATCAGCCCCAGCATTTT	CASSAGQGRGNQPQHF
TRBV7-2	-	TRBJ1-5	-	TGTGCCAGCAGCTTCTACAATCAGCCCCAGCATTTT	CASSFYNQPQHF
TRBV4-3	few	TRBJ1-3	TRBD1	TGCGCCAGCAGCCAGGACAACAGGGGCTCTGGAAACACCATATATTTT	CASSQDNRGSGNTIYF
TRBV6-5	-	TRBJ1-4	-	TGTGCCAGCAGTTACACCTCTTCGGCAACTAATGAAAAACTGTTTTTT	CASSYTSSATNEKLFF
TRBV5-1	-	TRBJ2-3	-	TGCGCCAGCAGCTTAAGGGGGGCAGCTAGCACAGATACGCAGTATTTT	CASSLRGAASTDTQYF
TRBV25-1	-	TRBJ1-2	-	TGTGCCAGCAGTGACAGGGGAGGACATGGCTACACCTTC	CASSDRGGHGYTF
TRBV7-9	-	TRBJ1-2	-	TGTGCCAGCAGCAAGGACGGAGAGTCGACCTTC	CASSKDGESTF
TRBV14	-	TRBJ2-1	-	TGTGCCAGCAGCCAGGTTGGGCGGGGCACCAACAATGAGCAGTTCTTC	CASSQVGRGTNNEQFF
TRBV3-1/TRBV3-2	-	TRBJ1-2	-	TGTGCCAGCAGCCAAGATGGGTTTAGTTATGGCTACACCTTC	CASSQDGFSYGYTF
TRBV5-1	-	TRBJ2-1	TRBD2	TGCGCCAGCAGCTTGTCTTCTAGCGGGAGGAGCTACAATGAGCAGTTCTTC	CASSLSSSGRSYNEQFF
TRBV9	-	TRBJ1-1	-	TGTGCCAGCAGCGTAGATCACACTGAAGCTTTCTTT	CASSVDHTEAFF
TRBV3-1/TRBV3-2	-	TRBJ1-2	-	TGTGCCAGCTCAAGGGCCGCCTCCTATGGCTACACCTTC	CASSRAASYGYTF
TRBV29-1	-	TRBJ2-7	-	TGCAGCGTTGATTCTAAGGGGCTAACATTGACCTACGAGCAGTACTTC	CSVDSKGLTLTYEQYF
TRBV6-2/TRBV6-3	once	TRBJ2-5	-	TGTGCCAGCAGTTACGGGCAGATCCAAGAGACCCAGTACTTC	CASSYGQIQETQYF
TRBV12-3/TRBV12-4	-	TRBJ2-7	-	TGTGCCAGCAGCCCCGGATACGAGCAGTACTTC	CASSPGYEQYF
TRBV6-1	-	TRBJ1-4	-	TGTGCCAGCAGTGAACGGCAGGCCCTCGGAGAAAAACTGTTTTTT	CASSERQALGEKLFF
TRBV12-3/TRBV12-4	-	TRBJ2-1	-	TGTGCCAGCAGTTTGGTACAGGGCCATGAGCAGTTCTTC	CASSLVQGHEQFF
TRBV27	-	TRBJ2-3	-	TGTGCCAGCAGTTTAAGTCTATCCGGCACAGATACGCAGTATTTT	CASSLSLSGTDTQYF
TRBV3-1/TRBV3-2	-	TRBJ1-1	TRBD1	TGTGCCAGCAGCTTTTCCGGACAGGGAACTGAAGCTTTCTTT	CASSFSGQGTEAFF
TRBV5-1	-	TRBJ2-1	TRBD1	TGCGCCAGCAGCTTTGTACCGGGACAGAGTAACGGGCAGTTCTTC	CASSFVPGQSNGQFF
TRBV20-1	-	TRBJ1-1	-	TGCAGTGCTAGAGGGGAGATTAAAGCTTTCTTT	CSARGEIKAFF
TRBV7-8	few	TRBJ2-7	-	TGTGCCAGCAGCTTAGCGGTGTCTCTATCCTACGAGCAGTACTTC	CASSLAVSLSYEQYF
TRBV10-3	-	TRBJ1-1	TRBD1	TGTGCCATCAGTGACTATGGGACAGGGAACACTGAAGCTTTCTTT	CAISDYGTGNTEAFF
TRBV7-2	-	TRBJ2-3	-	TGTGCCAGCAGCTTCCGGACTATAGATACGCAGTATTTT	CASSFRTIDTQYF
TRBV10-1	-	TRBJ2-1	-	TGCGCCAGCAGTGAGTCTCTAGTAGGTGAGCAGTTCTTC	CASSESLVGEQFF
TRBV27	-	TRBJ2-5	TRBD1	TGTGCCAGCAGTCTGGACAGGGGGCCCCAAGAGACCCAGTACTTC	CASSLDRGPQETQYF
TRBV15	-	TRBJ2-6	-	TGTGCCACCAGCAGAGATATCCCAGGGTGGGCCAACGTCCTGACTTTC	CATSRDIPGWANVLTF
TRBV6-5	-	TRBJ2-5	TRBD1	TGTGCCAGCAGTCCGATCGACAGGGGGGAGACCCAGTACTTC	CASSPIDRGETQYF
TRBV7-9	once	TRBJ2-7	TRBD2	TGTGCCAGCAGCTCAGGACTAGCGGGGGCCTACGAGCAGTACTTC	CASSSGLAGAYEQYF
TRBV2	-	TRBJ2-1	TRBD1	TGTGCCAGCAAGGACAGGGGGTACAATGAGCAGTTCTTC	CASKDRGYNEQFF
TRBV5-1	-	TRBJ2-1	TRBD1	TGCGCCAGCAGCTCTGGGGGGACAGGGCTTTACAATGAGCAGTTCTTC	CASSSGGTGLYNEQFF
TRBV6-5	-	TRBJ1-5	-	TGTGCCAGCAGTTATCGTGCACAGTATCAGCCCCAGCATTTT	CASSYRAQYQPQHF
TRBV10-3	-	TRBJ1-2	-	TGTGCCATCAGTGAAGGCAGGGCAGATGGCTACACCTTC	CAISEGRADGYTF
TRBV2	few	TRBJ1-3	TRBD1	TGTGCCAGCAGGGGACAGGGGGTTGGAAACACCATATATTTT	CASRGQGVGNTIYF
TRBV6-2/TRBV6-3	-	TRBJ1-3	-	TGTGCCAGCAGTTTACATCCGAGGGATTTCCAGCCCGGAAACACCATATATTTT	CASSLHPRDFQPGNTIYF
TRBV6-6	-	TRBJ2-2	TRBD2	TGTGCCAGCATCCCCCCGGGACTAGCGGGGGCCGGGGAGCTGTTTTTT	CASIPPGLAGAGELFF
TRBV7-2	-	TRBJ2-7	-	TGTGCCAGCAGCTCCTACAGGGTCGGGGACGAGCAGTACTTC	CASSSYRVGDEQYF
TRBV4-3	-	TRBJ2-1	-	TGCGCCAGCAGCCAAGATTGGGACAATGAGCAGTTCTTC	CASSQDWDNEQFF
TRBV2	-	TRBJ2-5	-	TGTGCCAGCACTTTCTTCAGGGATCTAGGGGAGACCCAGTACTTC	CASTFFRDLGETQYF
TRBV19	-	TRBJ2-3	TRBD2	TGTGCCAGTAGTAATCTAGCGGGCACAGATACGCAGTATTTT	CASSNLAGTDTQYF
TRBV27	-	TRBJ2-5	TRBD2	TGTGCCAGCGGAGCGGGAGGGCCGGGAGAGACCCAGTACTTC	CASGAGGPGETQYF